This T cell receptor (beta chain) derives from a study of blood T cell repertoires in COVID-19. Study in general: Acute-phase and convalescent COVID-19 samples originated in the United States, Italy and Spain. The cDNA or gDNA used as material had been derived from T cells, B-cell-depleted T cells, or PBMCs.

The germline gives CDR1 MDHEN, CDR2 SYDVKM. The CDR3 runs to 15 residues. J lost 3 bases, V lost 2 bases, and 5 bases had no gene match. Original methodology: Nucleated cell counts were estimated from reference gene primer amplification. Produced via immunoSEQ multiplex PCR; TCRdb's table is partial and in-frame only. V and J calls plus clone size are reproduced from that table; the DNA served to infer D and trimming. The sample includes 40,000 to 45,000 clones, about nine tenths of them seen just once. The sequence derives from a middle-aged man with active COVID-19. Sequencing was carried out using peripheral blood. V and J are TRBV28 and TRBJ2-7, with TRBD2 matching over 9 bases. The CDR3 sequence: CASSLGLAGYYEQYF. The DNA for the CDR3 is TGTGCCAGCAGTTTAGGCCTAGCGGGATACTACGAGCAGTACTTC.